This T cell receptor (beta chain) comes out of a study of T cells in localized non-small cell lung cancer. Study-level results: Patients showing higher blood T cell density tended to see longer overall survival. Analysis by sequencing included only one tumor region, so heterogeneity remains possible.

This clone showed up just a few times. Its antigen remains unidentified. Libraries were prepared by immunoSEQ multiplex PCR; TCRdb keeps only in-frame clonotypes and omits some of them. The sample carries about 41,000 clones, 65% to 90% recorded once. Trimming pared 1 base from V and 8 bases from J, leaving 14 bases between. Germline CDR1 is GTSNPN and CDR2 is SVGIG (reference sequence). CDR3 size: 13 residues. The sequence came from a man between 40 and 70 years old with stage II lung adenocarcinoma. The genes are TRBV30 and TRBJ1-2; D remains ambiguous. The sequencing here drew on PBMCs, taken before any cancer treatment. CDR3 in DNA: TGTGCCTGGAGTGACGGAGGGCCTAGGGGCTACACCTTC. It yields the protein CAWSDGGPRGYTF.